A selection of T cell receptor beta chains follows, all from one sample in a study of OX40 agonist ivuxolimab in advanced cancers. This table comes from immunoSEQ multiplex PCR, and its TCRdb copy is limited to in-frame clones, with some not included. Here the sample spans about 46,000 clones, 88% being singletons. This sample comprised CD4+ or CD8+ T cells sorted from blood, obtained in a trial of the OX40 agonist ivuxolimab. The source is an adult with an advanced solid tumor such as melanoma, head and neck, liver or kidney cancer. The CDR3 runs from the conserved cysteine through the conserved F or W. The D gene is left open where the match is weak. Size values are once, few and many counts, or a class for expanded clones, and some rows have none.

v_call	clone_size	j_call	cdr3_length	d_call	cdr3_aa	cdr3_nt
TRBV5-6	once	TRBJ1-5	13	.	CASSLRGNQPQHF	TGTGCCAGCAGCTTGAGGGGTAATCAGCCCCAGCATTTT
TRBV5-4	once	TRBJ2-1	15	.	CASSLVTITYNEQFF	TGTGCCAGCAGCTTGGTAACTATAACGTACAATGAGCAGTTCTTC
TRBV30	.	TRBJ2-1	13	TRBD1	CAWSATGVNEQFF	TGTGCCTGGAGTGCCACAGGGGTTAATGAGCAGTTCTTC
TRBV6-5	once	TRBJ1-5	15	TRBD1	CASRAKQGLNQPQHF	TGTGCCAGCAGGGCAAAACAGGGGCTCAATCAGCCCCAGCATTTT
TRBV27	.	TRBJ2-1	15	TRBD2	CASSPGTSTYNEQFF	TGTGCCAGCAGTCCCGGGACTAGCACCTACAATGAGCAGTTCTTC
TRBV5-1	.	TRBJ2-3	15	TRBD1	CASSFVGTGTDTQYF	TGCGCCAGCAGCTTCGTCGGGACAGGCACAGATACGCAGTATTTT
TRBV28	.	TRBJ1-2	14	TRBD1	CASSTGTGLAGYTF	TGTGCCAGCAGCACCGGGACAGGCCTCGCAGGCTACACCTTC
TRBV5-8	.	TRBJ2-7	16	.	CASSLVARVADYEQYF	TGTGCCAGTAGCTTGGTAGCTAGGGTGGCCGACTACGAGCAGTACTTC
TRBV5-1	once	TRBJ2-2	18	TRBD2	CASSFGLAGGSNTGELFF	TGCGCCAGCAGCTTCGGACTAGCGGGGGGTTCGAACACCGGGGAGCTGTTTTTT
TRBV7-6	.	TRBJ2-5	17	TRBD2	CATTEGLAGAKQETQYF	TGTGCCACTACTGAGGGACTAGCGGGCGCCAAACAAGAGACCCAGTACTTC
TRBV5-1	.	TRBJ2-5	14	.	CASKRLEAQETQYF	TGCGCCAGCAAGCGACTAGAGGCACAAGAGACCCAGTACTTC
TRBV6-5	.	TRBJ1-6	14	.	CASSSSGYNSPLHF	TGTGCCAGCAGTTCCAGTGGGTATAATTCACCCCTCCACTTT
TRBV14	.	TRBJ2-2	13	.	CASSQVRAGELFF	TGTGCCAGCAGCCAAGTCAGGGCCGGGGAGCTGTTTTTT
TRBV7-6	.	TRBJ2-7	15	TRBD2	CASSLAAGGFYEQYF	TGTGCCAGCAGCTTAGCAGCGGGGGGATTCTACGAGCAGTACTTC
TRBV5-4	.	TRBJ1-2	15	.	CASSTPREANYGYTF	TGTGCCAGCAGCACCCCACGGGAAGCTAACTATGGCTACACCTTC
TRBV11-3	.	TRBJ2-7	14	TRBD1	CASSPGTGPYEQYF	TGTGCCAGCAGCCCCGGGACAGGGCCGTACGAGCAGTACTTC
TRBV10-3	.	TRBJ2-1	15	.	CAISGPYVLAGEQFF	TGTGCCATCAGTGGCCCGTACGTCCTAGCAGGTGAGCAGTTCTTC
TRBV18	.	TRBJ1-5	15	.	CASSPNRVGNQPQHF	TGTGCCAGCTCACCAAACAGGGTCGGCAATCAGCCCCAGCATTTT
TRBV6-1	.	TRBJ2-7	14	.	CASSVGGISYEQYF	TGTGCCAGCAGTGTCGGGGGCATATCCTACGAGCAGTACTTC
TRBV5-1	.	TRBJ1-2	16	TRBD1	CASSRTGNPSNYGYTF	TGCGCCAGCAGCCGGACAGGGAACCCCTCTAACTATGGCTACACCTTC
TRBV18	.	TRBJ2-7	13	.	CASSPRGSDEQYF	TGTGCCAGCTCACCAAGGGGAAGCGACGAGCAGTACTTC
TRBV28	.	TRBJ1-2	12	.	CASSTDRLGYTF	TGTGCCAGCAGCACAGACAGACTTGGCTACACCTTC
TRBV7-8	.	TRBJ2-3	13	TRBD1	CASRDRGGDTQYF	TGTGCCAGCAGGGACAGGGGAGGGGATACGCAGTATTTT
TRBV7-6	.	TRBJ1-2	16	.	CASSLAVRGGVYGYTF	TGTGCCAGCAGCTTAGCGGTCAGGGGCGGGGTTTATGGCTACACCTTC
TRBV7-3	.	TRBJ2-1	15	.	CASSPPGQEHNEQFF	TGTGCCAGCAGCCCTCCCGGGCAGGAGCACAATGAGCAGTTCTTC
TRBV6-6	.	TRBJ1-2	14	TRBD1	CASSGVQGGYGYTF	TGTGCCAGCAGTGGCGTTCAGGGGGGCTATGGCTACACCTTC
TRBV20-1	.	TRBJ2-1	11	TRBD2	CRGLAGNEQFF	TGCAGGGGACTAGCGGGAAATGAGCAGTTCTTC
TRBV19	.	TRBJ2-7	20	TRBD2	CASSIFWGGGTSGEIYEQYF	TGTGCCAGTAGTATTTTTTGGGGCGGCGGGACTAGCGGGGAAATCTACGAGCAGTACTTC
TRBV28	.	TRBJ1-2	15	TRBD1	CASSIEGAANYGYTF	TGTGCCAGCAGTATCGAGGGGGCAGCTAACTATGGCTACACCTTC
TRBV7-2	.	TRBJ2-2	13	.	CASSFWDTGELFF	TGTGCCAGCAGCTTTTGGGACACCGGGGAGCTGTTTTTT
TRBV28	few	TRBJ2-1	14	.	CASSSGPSYNEQFF	TGTGCCAGCAGTAGCGGCCCCTCCTACAATGAGCAGTTCTTC
TRBV15	.	TRBJ1-6	19	.	CATSRVPPQTGKYNSPLHF	TGTGCCACCAGCAGAGTACCCCCTCAAACAGGGAAATATAATTCACCCCTCCACTTT
TRBV4-1	.	TRBJ2-1	16	.	CASSRQGEALYNEQFF	TGCGCCAGCAGCCGCCAGGGGGAGGCCCTCTACAATGAGCAGTTCTTC
TRBV14	.	TRBJ2-1	15	.	CASSQQHGTYNEQFF	TGTGCCAGCAGCCAGCAACACGGGACTTACAATGAGCAGTTCTTC
TRBV6-1	.	TRBJ1-3	13	.	CASVQVSGNTIYF	TGTGCCAGCGTCCAGGTCTCTGGAAACACCATATATTTT
TRBV2	.	TRBJ1-6	16	TRBD1	CASRGVGTGGLSPLHF	TGTGCCAGCAGGGGGGTCGGGACAGGGGGCCTTTCACCCCTCCACTTT
TRBV28	.	TRBJ2-7	13	.	CASSETQGYEQYF	TGTGCCAGCAGTGAAACCCAGGGCTACGAGCAGTACTTC
TRBV30	.	TRBJ1-1	14	.	CAWSVLGGATEAFF	TGTGCCTGGAGTGTACTGGGCGGAGCCACTGAAGCTTTCTTT
TRBV29-1	.	TRBJ2-1	11	.	CSQSRGNEQFF	TGCAGCCAGTCCCGGGGTAATGAGCAGTTCTTC